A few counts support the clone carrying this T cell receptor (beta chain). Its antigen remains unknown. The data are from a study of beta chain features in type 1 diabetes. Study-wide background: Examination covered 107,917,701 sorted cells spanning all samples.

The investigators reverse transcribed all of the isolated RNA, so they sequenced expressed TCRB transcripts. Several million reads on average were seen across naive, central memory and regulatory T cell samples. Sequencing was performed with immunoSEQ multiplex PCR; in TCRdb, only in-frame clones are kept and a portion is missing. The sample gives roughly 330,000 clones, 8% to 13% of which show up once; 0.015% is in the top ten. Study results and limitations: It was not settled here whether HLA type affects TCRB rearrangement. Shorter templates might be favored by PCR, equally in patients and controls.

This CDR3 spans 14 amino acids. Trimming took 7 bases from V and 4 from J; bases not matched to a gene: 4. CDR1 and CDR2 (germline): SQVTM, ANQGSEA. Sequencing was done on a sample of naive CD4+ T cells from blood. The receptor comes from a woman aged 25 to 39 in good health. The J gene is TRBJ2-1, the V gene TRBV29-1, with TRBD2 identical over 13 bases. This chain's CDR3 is CSGRLAGGYNEQFF. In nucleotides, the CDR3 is TGCAGCGGGCGACTAGCGGGAGGTTACAATGAGCAGTTCTTC.